The 29 T cell receptor beta chains given below trace back to one sample, sequenced in a study of T cell clusters in autoimmune cytopenias. TRB was amplified from about 270 ng of peripheral blood genomic DNA per sample. TRB was amplified by touch-down multiplex PCR, primer pools A and B combined. For each CDR3 protein, TCRdb gives one entry from its re-call of the multiplex PCR reads, without DNA. The sample includes fewer than 4,500 distinct CDR3 sequences. The sample was also reused in another study, on T cell repertoires in aging, cancer and after chemotherapy.

The sample consisted of peripheral blood. The receptor source for this set is a human donor in good health.

The chain combines TRBV5-4 with TRBJ2-5; TCRdb selects TRBD2, and the lack of DNA leaves this call unchecked. From germline, CDR1 is SGHNT and CDR2 YYREEE (reference sequence). There are 14 residues in the CDR3. The CDR3 sequence: CASSRASGLETQYF.

The chain is built from TRBV6-2 or TRBV6-3 and TRBJ1-1. In germline, CDR1 is MNHEY, CDR2 SVGEGT. This CDR3 region has 12 residues. CDR3: CASSLTFNEAFF.

The chain uses TRBV27 and TRBJ2-7; TCRdb's D call, TRBD1, is unchecked because there is no DNA. Germline CDR1 reads MNHEY; CDR2 reads SMNVEV (reference sequence). The CDR3 runs 15 residues. CDR3 region: CASRPNPGQPYEQYF.

This chain joins TRBV27 and TRBJ1-4; TCRdb reports TRBD1, a call that lacks DNA to check it against. This CDR3 comprises 15 residues. Germline V CDR1 and CDR2: MNHEY, SMNVEV (reference sequence). The CDR3 sequence is CASSLSPGLVEKLFF.

V usage is TRBV6-6 and J usage is TRBJ2-5; TCRdb's D call of TRBD1 is untestable without DNA. The CDR3 has 14 residues. Germline-derived CDR1 and CDR2 are MNHNY and SVGAGI (reference sequence). This CDR3 reads CASSYSGQQETQYF.

This sequence joins TRBV5-5 and TRBJ2-1; the TRBD1 assignment by TCRdb is unverifiable without DNA. Germline assignment: CDR1 SGHKS and CDR2 YYEKEE (reference sequence). The CDR3 totals 17 residues. The CDR3 here is CASSPLGTLRGEVGQFF.

V gene TRBV18 combines with J gene TRBJ2-7; as DNA is missing, the TRBD1 call by TCRdb cannot be tested. Germline V gives CDR1 KGHSH, CDR2 LQKENI. This CDR3 is built from 12 residues. This chain's CDR3 is CASSPGGYEQYF.

The V and J genes are TRBV6-5 and TRBJ1-2; the D gene TCRdb calls, TRBD1, cannot be checked with no DNA. Per the germline V gene, CDR1 is MNHEY and CDR2 is SVGAGI. CDR3 size: 13 residues. The CDR3 sequence is CASSSPPQGGYTF.

This chain links TRBV6-1 with TRBJ1-4; TCRdb proposes TRBD1, but this gene call is untestable without DNA. This CDR3 is 15 amino acids long. Germline CDR1 reads MNHNS; CDR2 reads SASEGT. CDR3: CASSGRAGQIEKLFF.

This chain connects TRBV19 to TRBJ2-7. CDR3 size: 14 residues. Germline loops: CDR1 LNHDA, CDR2 SQIVND (reference sequence). The CDR3 spells CASRVTATSYEQYF.

V usage is TRBV19 and J usage is TRBJ2-1; TCRdb returns TRBD2, unconfirmable since there is no DNA. Germline-derived CDR1 and CDR2 are LNHDA and SQIVND (reference sequence). The CDR3 runs to 16 residues. The CDR3 loop reads CASSIGSGGGYNEQFF.

The gene calls are TRBV5-5 and TRBJ1-1. Germline CDR1 reads SGHKS; CDR2 reads YYEKEE (reference sequence). CDR3 length: 13 amino acids. The CDR3 spells CASSLSLGTEAFF.

This chain uses TRBV7-6 with TRBJ2-1. The CDR3 spans 13 residues. In germline, CDR1 is SGHVS, CDR2 FNYEAQ. The CDR3 loop reads CASGVAGDNEQFF.

J is TRBJ1-1 and V is TRBV12-3 or TRBV12-4; TCRdb gives TRBD1 as the D gene, but with no DNA this cannot be confirmed. The length of the CDR3 is 15 residues. This chain's CDR3 is CASSLPREKGTEAFF.

The chain is built from TRBV19 and TRBJ2-7; TCRdb's assignment of TRBD1 cannot be checked, as there is no DNA. There are 14 residues in the CDR3. CDR1 LNHDA and CDR2 SQIVND come from the germline V gene (reference sequence). CDR3: CASSTTLGSYEQYF.

V and J are TRBV15 and TRBJ2-3; TCRdb names TRBD2, which stays unverified in the absence of DNA. CDR3 size: 14 residues. Germline lookup yields CDR1 LNHNV and CDR2 YYDKDF (reference sequence). The chain's CDR3 is CATLLAGASDTQYF.

According to its frequency, this clonotype is medium-sized (0.01 to 0.1%). The CDR3 reads CASSRQEMRGHNEQFF. V and J are TRBV19 and TRBJ2-1; TCRdb picks TRBD1, but there is no DNA to check that call. From germline, CDR1 is LNHDA and CDR2 SQIVND (reference sequence). The length of the CDR3 is 16 residues.

The genes are TRBV19 and TRBJ2-3; with no DNA, the TCRdb D assignment of TRBD1 cannot be verified. The CDR3 contains 14 residues. Germline CDR1 and CDR2: LNHDA and SQIVND (reference sequence). CDR3 sequence: CASSRDRRVDTQYF. The full variable domain, its missing parts supplied by reference TRBV19 and TRBJ2-3, is DGGITQSPKYLFRKEGQNVTLSCEQNLNHDAMYWYRQDPGQGLRLIYYSQIVNDFQKGDIAEGYSVSREKKESFPLTVTSAQKNPTAFYLCASSRDRRVDTQYFGPGTRLTVL.

The rearrangement uses TRBV5-4 and TRBJ2-3; TCRdb gives TRBD1 as the D gene, but with no DNA this cannot be confirmed. The CDR3 runs to 15 residues. Germline lookup yields CDR1 SGHNT and CDR2 YYREEE (reference sequence). CDR3 amino acids: CASSSGDRGTDTQYF.

The CDR3 loop reads CASSPYSGSETQYF. The chain links TRBV18 to TRBJ2-5; TCRdb lists TRBD2, though no DNA is available to test this call. Germline V lookup: CDR1 KGHSH, CDR2 LQKENI. There are 14 residues in the CDR3. The whole variable domain, filled in from reference TRBV18 and TRBJ2-5, reads NAGVMQNPRHLVRRRGQEARLRCSPMKGHSHVYWYRQLPEEGLKFMVYLQKENIIDESGMPKERFSAEFPKEGPSILRIQQVVRGDSAAYFCASSPYSGSETQYFGPGTRLLVL.

V is TRBV5-4 and J is TRBJ2-7; the D gene TCRdb calls, TRBD1, cannot be checked with no DNA. The CDR3 has 14 amino acids. Per germline, CDR1 SGHNT and CDR2 YYREEE (reference sequence). The CDR3 reads CASSRDWGVYEQYF.

V is TRBV18 and J is TRBJ1-2. CDR3 length: 13 residues. Germline V gives CDR1 KGHSH, CDR2 LQKENI. CDR3 in amino acids: CASSPRIDSGYTF.

The chain joins TRBV20-1 to TRBJ2-7; TCRdb selects TRBD1, and the lack of DNA leaves this call unchecked. The germline V gene has CDR1 DFQATT and CDR2 SNEGSKA (reference sequence). CDR3 length equals 13 residues. The CDR3 spells CSALLGHSYEQYF.

CDR3 sequence reads: CASSTGQRSAYEQYF. The chain recombines TRBV5-5 with TRBJ2-7; TCRdb returns TRBD1, unconfirmable since there is no DNA. The CDR3 length is 15 residues. Germline V gene data show CDR1 as SGHKS and CDR2 as YYEKEE (reference sequence).

The V call is TRBV10-3, the J call TRBJ2-6; TCRdb lists TRBD1, though no DNA is available to test this call. The CDR3 is 19 residues long. Germline loops: CDR1 ENHRY, CDR2 SYGVKD. The CDR3: CASSYSTPGVTSGANVLTF.

The rearrangement joins TRBV6-2 or TRBV6-3 to TRBJ2-2; as DNA is missing, the TRBD2 call by TCRdb cannot be tested. The V gene's germline CDR1 is MNHEY and CDR2 SVGEGT. The CDR3 runs to 14 residues. Here the CDR3 reads CASRRLADSGELFF.

This clonotype counts as medium-sized (0.01 to 0.1%) by frequency. The gene calls are TRBV29-1 and TRBJ2-1. Germline V lookup: CDR1 SQVTM, CDR2 ANQGSEA. The CDR3 has 11 amino acids. The CDR3 is CSVGPSNEQFF.

This clonotype ranks as medium-sized in terms of frequency. This rearrangement joins TRBV6-5 to TRBJ1-6; the D call from TCRdb, TRBD1, cannot be confirmed without DNA. Germline CDR1 and CDR2: MNHEY and SVGAGI. The CDR3 runs 16 residues. CDR3 region: CASSDGQAGYNSPLHF.

This clonotype is medium-sized by frequency. The rearrangement joins TRBV19 to TRBJ2-1; TCRdb names TRBD2, which stays unverified in the absence of DNA. The CDR3 runs to 14 residues. Germline assignment: CDR1 LNHDA and CDR2 SQIVND (reference sequence). The CDR3 reads CASSIPGLQNEQFF.